This T cell receptor beta chain was observed in a study of blood T cell repertoires in COVID-19. Study-level information: The United States, Italy and Spain supplied acute and convalescent COVID-19 samples.

The table lists this clone with a count of one. Under the authors' procedure: Amplifying reference gene primers gave estimates of nucleated cell counts. TCRdb keeps only in-frame clones here, not all; method: immunoSEQ multiplex PCR. V and J calls and clone size are those listed in that table; D and trimming were worked out from the DNA. Among 68,000 or so clones listed, around 91% were seen once. The sequencing sample was made of peripheral blood. This clonotype was obtained from a man in his forties or fifties with COVID-19, enrolled during active disease.

The CDR3 sequence is CASSRTSGTRYTGELFF. The CDR3 DNA is TGTGCCAGCAGCCGGACTAGCGGGACAAGATACACCGGGGAGCTGTTTTTT. This chain connects TRBV3-1 (or the pseudogene TRBV3-2) to TRBJ2-2, with TRBD2 matching over 12 bases. Germline CDR1 LGHDT, CDR2 YNNKEL (reference sequence). V trimming: 4 bases; J trimming: 3 bases; junction bases outside the gene matches: 6. The CDR3 consists of 17 residues.